This T cell receptor (beta chain) came from a study of blood T cell repertoires in COVID-19. Assay: immunoSEQ multiplex PCR; the TCRdb copy retains only in-frame clones and omits some. Counted here are 300,000 to 350,000 clones, around 90% occurring once; the ten biggest clones make up 6.5% to 8%. This CDR3 has 15 amino acids. The V segment lost 5 bases and the J segment 4 bases; nucleotides outside the gene matches: 9. CDR1 is SQVTM and CDR2 is ANQGSEA in the germline V gene. The chain recombines TRBV29-1 with TRBJ1-3, with 9 bases aligning to TRBD1. Material: peripheral blood. The receptor was isolated from a woman aged 25 to 39 with COVID-19, enrolled during active disease. CDR3 region: CSVTGTGSKGNTIYF. The CDR3 region has the DNA TGCAGCGTTACCGGGACAGGGTCAAAAGGAAACACCATATATTTT.